Below are 29 T cell receptor beta chains sequenced from a single sample in a study of shared clonotypes between healthy human individuals. Naive CD8 cells lacked CD45RO and underwent positive selection for CCR7, leaving out terminally differentiated effector memory CD45RA+ cells. Generated by immunoSEQ multiplex PCR, the TCRdb table keeps only in-frame clones and is missing some. This sample has about 1.9 million clones, with roughly 95% found just once. Input material: naive CD8+ T cells from PBMCs. These receptors were obtained from a man aged 18 to 29 in good health. Some clones in this sample may be carry-over from other donors' samples.

Points on this clone: The same CDR3 can be traced to other DNA sequences in this sample. CDR3 sequence: CASSVGSGGTYEQYF. As DNA, the CDR3 is TGTGCCAGCAGCGTAGGGAGCGGGGGGACCTACGAGCAGTACTTC. The V and J genes are TRBV9 and TRBJ2-7; 9 nucleotides match TRBD2. CDR1 is SGDLS, CDR2 YYNGEE, per germline. This CDR3 region has 15 residues. V lost 0 bases to trimming and J lost 2 bases; unmatched junction nucleotides: 3. Full variable domain (remainder filled in from reference TRBV9 and TRBJ2-7): DSGVTQTPKHLITATGQRVTLRCSPRSGDLSVYWYQQSLDQGLQFLIQYYNGEERAKGNILERFSAQQFPDLHSELNLSSLELGDSALYFCASSVGSGGTYEQYFGPGTRLTVT.

The chain is built from TRBV27 and TRBJ2-7; D might be TRBD1 or TRBD2, each matching 5 bases. From germline, CDR1 is MNHEY and CDR2 SMNVEV (reference sequence). The CDR3 contains 15 residues. V was pared by 0 bases and J by 5 bases, with 14 bases between. CDR3 nucleotides: TGTGCCAGCAGTTTATCGTTGAGGGGTCTCGACGAGCAGTACTTC. Translating gives CASSLSLRGLDEQYF.

The chain employs TRBV5-6 and TRBJ1-2; maybe TRBD1 (5 bases). Trimming left V 1 base short and J 2 bases short, with 9 bases between. Germline loops: CDR1 SGHDT, CDR2 YYEEEE. There are 14 residues in the CDR3. The CDR3 sequence is CASSLNRRNYGYTF. The CDR3 region has the DNA TGTGCCAGCAGCTTGAACAGGCGAAACTATGGCTACACCTTC.

CDR3 region: CASSLAGPALYEQYF. The CDR3 nucleotides are TGTGCCAGCAGCTTAGCGGGACCCGCCCTTTACGAGCAGTACTTC. This rearrangement joins TRBV7-8 to TRBJ2-7; either TRBD1 or TRBD2 may fit D (5 bases each). Trimming left V 0 bases short and J 4 bases short, with 13 bases between. CDR1 is SGHVS, CDR2 FQNEAQ, per germline. The CDR3 totals 15 residues. Full variable domain (rest looked up from reference TRBV7-8 and TRBJ2-7): GAGVSQSPRYKVAKRGQDVALRCDPISGHVSLFWYQQALGQGPEFLTYFQNEAQLDKSGLPSDRFFAERPEGSVSTLKIQRTQQEDSAVYLCASSLAGPALYEQYFGPGTRLTVT.

The chain employs TRBV2 and TRBJ1-5; TRBD1 is a possible D gene (6 bases). Germline values: CDR1 SNHLY, CDR2 FYNNEI. This CDR3 is built from 13 residues. With 7 bases removed from V and 7 bases from J, the gap between germline ends came to 14 bases. CDR3 amino acids: CASTTTGNQPQHF. Written as DNA, the CDR3 is TGTGCCAGCACTACGACAGGAAACCAGCCCCAGCATTTT.

This rearrangement joins TRBV2 to TRBJ2-7; 13 bases align to TRBD2. V dropped 0 bases and J dropped 1; count of bases not matched to a gene: 6. The CDR3 runs to 18 residues. Per germline, CDR1 SNHLY and CDR2 FYNNEI. The CDR3 protein is CASSEAPPGLAGSYEQYF. The CDR3 DNA sequence: TGTGCCAGCAGTGAAGCGCCCCCGGGACTAGCGGGATCCTACGAGCAGTACTTC.

The chain recombines TRBV11-2 with TRBJ2-3; TRBD1 agrees at 10 bases. J gave up 6 bases and V 6 bases, and 12 bases lay outside the gene matches. The CDR3 is made up of 16 amino acids. Germline CDR1 SGHAT, CDR2 FQNNGV. The CDR3 bases are TGTGCCAGCAGAGGGATAGTGGACAGGGGGGAGGATACGCAGTATTTT. It translates to CASRGIVDRGEDTQYF.

This chain connects TRBV10-3 to TRBJ2-7, with 8 positions matching TRBD2. The CDR3 is 13 residues long. The germline V gene encodes CDR1 ENHRY and CDR2 SYGVKD. Losses at the gene ends were 4 bases for V and 7 bases for J; bases not matched to a gene: 6. The CDR3 DNA sequence: TGTGCCATCAGTGCTGGGCCGGGAGGGGAGCAGTACTTC. Translating it yields CAISAGPGGEQYF.

V usage is TRBV4-3 and J usage is TRBJ2-3, with D perhaps matching TRBD1 (6 bases). Germline V gene data show CDR1 as LGHNA and CDR2 as YSLEER. The CDR3 has 15 amino acids. V lost 0 bases to trimming and J lost 3 bases, with 10 bases between them. The CDR3 is CASSQETGTTDTQYF. Written as DNA, the CDR3 is TGCGCCAGCAGCCAAGAAACAGGGACGACAGATACGCAGTATTTT.

V is TRBV5-1 and J is TRBJ2-7; 7 bases map to TRBD2. The V gene end was trimmed by 4 bases and the J gene end by 0 bases; junction bases not matched to a gene: 10. The CDR3 contains 16 residues. Looked up from germline, CDR1 is SGHRS and CDR2 is YFSETQ. The CDR3 nucleotides are TGCGCCAGCAGCCAGGGTGGGCGGGAGTTCTCCTACGAGCAGTACTTC. Protein sequence: CASSQGGREFSYEQYF.

The chain recombines TRBV4-1 with TRBJ1-1; TRBD1 is a possible D gene (6 bases). From germline, CDR1 is MGHRA and CDR2 YSYEKL. CDR3 length equals 15 residues. The V end lost 3 bases, the J end lost 6 bases, and 17 bases lay between the germline ends. The CDR3 nucleotides read TGCGCCAGCAGCCAGAGAGACAGGTCGGGATCTGAAGCTTTCTTT. This codes for CASSQRDRSGSEAFF.

The CDR3 protein is CASSILDSLQPQHF. Here the CDR3 DNA reads TGTGCCAGTAGTATTCTTGACAGTTTACAGCCCCAGCATTTT. This chain uses TRBV19 with TRBJ1-5, with D possibly being TRBD1 (5 bases). The CDR3 contains 14 residues. Germline V gives CDR1 LNHDA, CDR2 SQIVND (reference sequence). Trimming removed 3 bases at V and 7 bases at J, with 13 bases between. Full variable domain (rest looked up from reference TRBV19 and TRBJ1-5): DGGITQSPKYLFRKEGQNVTLSCEQNLNHDAMYWYRQDPGQGLRLIYYSQIVNDFQKGDIAEGYSVSREKKESFPLTVTSAQKNPTAFYLCASSILDSLQPQHFGDGTRLSIL.

This chain links TRBV6-1 with TRBJ2-7, with unresolved D. This CDR3 spans 14 amino acids. V dropped 6 bases and J dropped 4 bases, with 16 bases sitting between them. CDR1 MNHNS and CDR2 SASEGT come from the germline V gene. CDR3 DNA sequence: TGTGCCAGCAGCCTGGATGGAGTTCCGTACGAGCAGTACTTC. Translation gives CASSLDGVPYEQYF.

This rearrangement joins TRBV27 to TRBJ2-7; D perhaps matches TRBD1 (5 bases). Trimming cost V 5 bases and J 6 bases, with 20 bases left between them. Germline CDR1 reads MNHEY; CDR2 reads SMNVEV (reference sequence). The CDR3 loop spans 15 amino acids. CDR3 in DNA: TGTGCCAGCAGTCCATTTAACACCATAGACAGCGAGCAGTACTTC. Its translation is CASSPFNTIDSEQYF.

The V and J genes are TRBV30 and TRBJ2-6; TRBD1 matches at 11 bases. This CDR3 is built from 17 residues. CDR1 and CDR2 (germline): GTSNPN, SVGIG (reference sequence). V lost 1 base, J lost 0 bases, and 2 bases stayed unmatched. The CDR3 nucleotides are TGTGCCTGGAGTGCCGGGACAGGGGGCTCTGGGGCCAACGTCCTGACTTTC. Its protein product is CAWSAGTGGSGANVLTF.

The V gene is TRBV19, the J gene TRBJ1-1, with D possibly being TRBD1 (5 bases). Trimming stripped 2 bases from V and 6 bases from J, with 22 bases between. The germline CDR1 and CDR2 sequences are LNHDA and SQIVND (reference sequence). This CDR3 spans 17 amino acids. CDR3 sequence: CASSISLGRQKTAEAFF. The CDR3 DNA reads TGTGCCAGTAGTATAAGTTTGGGACGCCAAAAGACCGCTGAAGCTTTCTTT. Looking up the rest from reference TRBV19 and TRBJ1-1 gives the full variable domain: DGGITQSPKYLFRKEGQNVTLSCEQNLNHDAMYWYRQDPGQGLRLIYYSQIVNDFQKGDIAEGYSVSREKKESFPLTVTSAQKNPTAFYLCASSISLGRQKTAEAFFGQGTRLTVV.

This clone is a singleton in its sample. V and J are TRBV27 and TRBJ2-1; 13 nucleotides line up with TRBD2. This CDR3 is 16 amino acids long. Per the germline V gene, CDR1 is MNHEY and CDR2 is SMNVEV (reference sequence). The V segment lost 4 bases and the J segment 4 bases; nucleotides outside the gene matches: 4. CDR3 DNA sequence: TGTGCCAGCAGTTCAGGGACTAGCGGGATATACAATGAGCAGTTCTTC. Translating gives CASSSGTSGIYNEQFF.

This clone was observed a handful of times. The sample contains more than one DNA sequence encoding this CDR3. The chain has TRBV18 and TRBJ1-1, with D perhaps TRBD1 (5 bases). The germline gives CDR1 KGHSH, CDR2 LQKENI. This CDR3 has 14 amino acids. Trimming shortened V by 3 bases and J by 2 bases, and 10 bases separated the two germline ends. The CDR3 loop is CASSPDRGNTEAFF. The CDR3, as DNA: TGTGCCAGCTCACCGGATAGGGGAAACACTGAAGCTTTCTTT.

As regards this clone: An end of the junction differs from the germline gene, which may be a read error. The chain uses TRBV2 and TRBJ1-5; TRBD1 agrees at 8 bases. This CDR3 comprises 12 residues. Germline-derived CDR1 and CDR2 are SNHLY and FYNNEI. The DNA for the CDR3 is TGTGCCAGCAGTGATTTTGACAGGGGCTTTTCATTT. Encoded protein: CASSDFDRGFSF.

The CDR3 loop reads CASSLGLAGQFF. The CDR3 DNA reads TGTGCCAGCAGCTTAGGACTAGCGGGGCAGTTCTTC. The chain uses TRBV7-2 and TRBJ2-1; 10 nucleotides line up with TRBD2. CDR1 is SGHTA, CDR2 FQGNSA, per germline. J lost 12 bases, V lost 1 base, and 0 bases had no gene match. The CDR3 has 12 residues.

The V and J genes are TRBV29-1 and TRBJ2-7; 12 bases map to TRBD2. Trimming at V came to 0 bases and at J to 0 bases, leaving 0 bases not matched to a gene. Germline assignment: CDR1 SQVTM and CDR2 ANQGSEA. The CDR3 sequence is 15 residues long. CDR3 protein: CSVEETSGSSYEQYF. DNA for the CDR3: TGCAGCGTTGAAGAGACTAGCGGGAGCTCCTACGAGCAGTACTTC.

This chain connects TRBV27 to TRBJ2-7, with 13 nucleotides matching TRBD2. Trimming removed 5 bases from V and 4 bases from J; junction bases left unmatched: 5. Germline V gene data show CDR1 as MNHEY and CDR2 as SMNVEV (reference sequence). CDR3 length: 15 amino acids. The CDR3 here is CASSILAGGVYEQYF. The CDR3 nucleotides read TGTGCCAGCAGTATACTAGCGGGAGGGGTTTACGAGCAGTACTTC.

This chain connects TRBV10-3 to TRBJ2-7; TRBD2 matches at 7 bases. Germline loops: CDR1 ENHRY, CDR2 SYGVKD. V lost 6 bases to trimming and J lost 0 bases; unmatched junction nucleotides: 5. This CDR3 spans 14 amino acids. The CDR3 DNA reads TGTGCCATCAGAGGACTAGGCAGCTCCTACGAGCAGTACTTC. This gives the protein CAIRGLGSSYEQYF.

This clone was recorded only once. V gene TRBV7-8 combines with J gene TRBJ2-3, with D possibly being TRBD2 (6 bases). Germline V gene sequence: CDR1 SGHVS, CDR2 FQNEAQ. Trimming took 0 bases from V and 2 from J, leaving 12 bases between them. The CDR3 length is 16 residues. In DNA, the CDR3 is TGTGCCAGCAGCTTAGCTCAGGGACTGCACACAGATACGCAGTATTTT. Encoded protein: CASSLAQGLHTDTQYF. The variable domain in full, completed from reference TRBV7-8 and TRBJ2-3, reads GAGVSQSPRYKVAKRGQDVALRCDPISGHVSLFWYQQALGQGPEFLTYFQNEAQLDKSGLPSDRFFAERPEGSVSTLKIQRTQQEDSAVYLCASSLAQGLHTDTQYFGPGTRLTVL.

CDR3 coding DNA: TGTGCCAGCAGCTTGGAGGGACTACCCTACGAGCAGTACTTC. This codes for CASSLEGLPYEQYF. The V call is TRBV5-6, the J call TRBJ2-7; 7 bases fit TRBD2. The V segment lost 0 bases and the J segment 2 bases; nucleotides outside the gene matches: 2. This CDR3 region has 14 residues. Germline V gene lookup returns CDR1 SGHDT and CDR2 YYEEEE.

The rearrangement links TRBV7-9 to TRBJ1-1; no clear D. V lost 1 base, J lost 0 bases, and 9 bases lay in between. The CDR3 consists of 15 residues. Germline CDR1 and CDR2: SEHNR and FQNEAQ (reference sequence). CDR3 in amino acids: CASSLVNRLNTEAFF. Written as DNA, the CDR3 is TGTGCCAGCAGCTTAGTAAACAGATTGAACACTGAAGCTTTCTTT.

The genes are TRBV7-9 and TRBJ2-3; 8 bases match TRBD1. Per germline, CDR1 SEHNR and CDR2 FQNEAQ (reference sequence). V lost 4 bases to trimming and J lost 6 bases; unmatched junction nucleotides: 9. The CDR3 has 15 residues. The CDR3 sequence is CASSSRDRPSDTQYF. In nucleotides, the CDR3 is TGTGCCAGCAGCTCACGGGACAGGCCTTCGGATACGCAGTATTTT.

V is TRBV27 and J is TRBJ2-1; 13 bases are a match to TRBD2. Germline-derived CDR1 and CDR2 are MNHEY and SMNVEV (reference sequence). The junction had 5 bases not matched to a gene; V was cut back by 0 bases and J by 0 bases. This CDR3 has 19 amino acids. The CDR3 region has the DNA TGTGCCAGCAGTTTATCGGGACTAGCGGGACTGAGCTCCTACAATGAGCAGTTCTTC. It yields the protein CASSLSGLAGLSSYNEQFF.

The V gene is TRBV19, the J gene TRBJ2-4, with D tentatively TRBD1 or TRBD2 (6 bases each). The germline V gene has CDR1 LNHDA and CDR2 SQIVND (reference sequence). This CDR3 comprises 13 residues. V shed 6 bases and J shed 6 bases, with 12 bases lying between them. The CDR3 here is CASSHGGLNIQYF. CDR3 in DNA: TGTGCCAGTAGCCACGGGGGCCTAAACATTCAGTACTTC.